This T cell receptor beta chain is from a study of T cells in Graves' hyperthyroidism and ophthalmopathy. The CDR3 is made up of 16 amino acids. The V gene lost 5 bases and the J gene lost 0 bases, with 14 bases spanning the gap. Researchers amplified the TCR beta CDR3 regions from RNA transcripts. In the first-round RT-PCR of the TCR CDR3, the HTBI primer set was used. In TCRdb, the multiplex PCR reads were re-called with MiXCR into one record per CDR3 protein. Of roughly 700,000 distinct CDR3 sequences listed, 12% to 15% were seen once; the top ten hold 10% to 13%. Uncontrolled infection, other autoimmune disease, pregnancy or lactation excluded patients. The diagnoses drew upon clinical symptoms, serum thyroxine and TRAb, thyroid ultrasound and orbital computed tomography. This clonotype showed up many times. Antigen unknown. Study-wide points: Blood also carried most thyroid clonotypes expanded above 0.001.

V gene TRBV12-3 or TRBV12-4 combines with J gene TRBJ1-5, with D perhaps TRBD1 (5 bases). Sequencing was done on a sample of blood. This TCR was sampled from a woman under 30 with Graves' hyperthyroidism. CDR3 protein: CASSDARQGSNQPQHF. DNA of the CDR3: TGTGCCAGCAGTGATGCGAGGCAGGGTAGCAATCAGCCCCAGCATTTT.